This T cell receptor (beta chain) is drawn from a study of cytomegalovirus exposure and HLA in healthy donors. Germline loops: CDR1 SGDLS, CDR2 YYNGEE. The CDR3 is 12 amino acids. The V and J ends lost 8 bases and 1 base respectively, with 7 bases between them. PCR involved 60 Vbeta and 13 Jbeta primers. The assay was immunoSEQ multiplex PCR, and TCRdb's table has in-frame clones only and misses some. The sample yields fewer than 200,000 clones, of which the top ten take up 5.5% to 7.5%. The rearrangement links TRBV9 to TRBJ2-1; TRBD2 might be the D (6 bases). Specimen: PBMCs. The TCR sequence derives from a man aged 25-45 years in good health and CMV-seronegative. The CDR3 here is CASGTSYNEQFF. In nucleotides, the CDR3 is TGTGCCAGTGGGACTTCCTACAATGAGCAGTTCTTC.